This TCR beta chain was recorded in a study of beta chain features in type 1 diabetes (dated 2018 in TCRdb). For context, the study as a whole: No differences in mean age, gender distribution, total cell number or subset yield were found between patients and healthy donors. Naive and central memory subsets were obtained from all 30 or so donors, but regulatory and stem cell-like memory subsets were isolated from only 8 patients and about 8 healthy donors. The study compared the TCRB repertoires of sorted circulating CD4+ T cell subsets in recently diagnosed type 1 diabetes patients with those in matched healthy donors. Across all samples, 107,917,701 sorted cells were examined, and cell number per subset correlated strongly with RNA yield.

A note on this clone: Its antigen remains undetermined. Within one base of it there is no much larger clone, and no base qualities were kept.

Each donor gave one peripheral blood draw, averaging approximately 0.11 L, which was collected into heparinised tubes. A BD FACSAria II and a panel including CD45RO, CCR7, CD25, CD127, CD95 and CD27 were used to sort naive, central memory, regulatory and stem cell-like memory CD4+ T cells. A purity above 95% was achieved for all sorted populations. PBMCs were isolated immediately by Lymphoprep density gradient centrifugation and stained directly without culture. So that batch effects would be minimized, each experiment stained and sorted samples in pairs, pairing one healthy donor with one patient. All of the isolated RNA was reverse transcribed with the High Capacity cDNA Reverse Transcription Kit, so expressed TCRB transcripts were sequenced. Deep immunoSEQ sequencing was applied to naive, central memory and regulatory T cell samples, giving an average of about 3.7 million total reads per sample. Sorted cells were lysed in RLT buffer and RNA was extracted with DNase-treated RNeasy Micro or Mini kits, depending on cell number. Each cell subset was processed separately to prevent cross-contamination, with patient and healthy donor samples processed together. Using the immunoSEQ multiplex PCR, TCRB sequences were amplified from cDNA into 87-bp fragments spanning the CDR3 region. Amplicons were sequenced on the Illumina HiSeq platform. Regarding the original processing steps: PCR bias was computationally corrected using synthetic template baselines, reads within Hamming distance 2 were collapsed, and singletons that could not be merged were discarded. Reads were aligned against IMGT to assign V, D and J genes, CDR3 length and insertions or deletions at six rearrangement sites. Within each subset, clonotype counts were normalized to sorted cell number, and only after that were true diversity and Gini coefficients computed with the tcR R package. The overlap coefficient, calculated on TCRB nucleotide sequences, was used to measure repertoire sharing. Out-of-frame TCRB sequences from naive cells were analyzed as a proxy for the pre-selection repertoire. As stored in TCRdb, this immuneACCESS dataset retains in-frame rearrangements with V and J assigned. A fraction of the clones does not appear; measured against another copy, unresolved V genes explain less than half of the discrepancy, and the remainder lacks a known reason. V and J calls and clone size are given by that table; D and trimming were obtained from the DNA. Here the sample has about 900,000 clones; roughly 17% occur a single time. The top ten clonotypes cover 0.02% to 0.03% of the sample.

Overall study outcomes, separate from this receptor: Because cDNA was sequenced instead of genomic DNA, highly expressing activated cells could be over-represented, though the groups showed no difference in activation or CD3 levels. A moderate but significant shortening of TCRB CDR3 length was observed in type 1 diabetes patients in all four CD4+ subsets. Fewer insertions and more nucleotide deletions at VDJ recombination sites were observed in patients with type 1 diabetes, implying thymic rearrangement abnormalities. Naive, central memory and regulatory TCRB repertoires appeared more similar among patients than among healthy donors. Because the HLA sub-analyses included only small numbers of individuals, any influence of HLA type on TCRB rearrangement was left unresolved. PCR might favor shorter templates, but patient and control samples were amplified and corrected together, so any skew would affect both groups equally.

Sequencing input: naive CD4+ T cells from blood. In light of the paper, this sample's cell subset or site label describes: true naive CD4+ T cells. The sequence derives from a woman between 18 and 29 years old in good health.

The CDR3 reads CATPAVYSNQPQHF. DNA sequence: TGTGCCACTCCGGCCGTTTATAGCAATCAGCCCCAGCATTTT. The rearranged chain carries TRBV7-2 and TRBJ1-5; the D gene cannot be resolved reliably. The CDR3 runs 14 amino acids, cysteine and phenylalanine included. The CDR3 DNA has 42 bases and is translated from base 1. From a lookup of the germline V gene, CDR1 and CDR2 are SGHTA and FQGNSA. V loses 10 bases of germline sequence and J loses 0 bases, and the interval between the two ends is 13 bases.